This TCR beta chain is from a study of human T cells and chemical hapten exposure. This clonotype showed up just a few times. TCRdb itself ran the RACE reads through MiXCR, one entry per CDR3 protein. The table has 180,000 or so distinct CDR3 sequences, under 25% seen once. Noted time point: patch test 3, about 24 weeks after DPC sensitization. Treatment of the sample: therapeutic diphenylcyclopropenone sensitization with weekly scalp DPC. With V trimmed by 4 bases and J by 4 bases, 9 bases remained unmatched. Looked up from germline, CDR1 is SGHAT and CDR2 is FQDESV (reference sequence). This CDR3 has 16 residues.

The sequence was collected from a middle-aged woman with alopecia areata. Some clones in this sample may be carry-over from other donors' samples. This chain connects TRBV11-1 to TRBJ2-3, with 9 bases identical to TRBD2. The input for sequencing was whole blood, taken in connection with sensitization to the hapten diphenylcyclopropenone (DPC). The CDR3: CASSSVSGSRSDTQYF. In nucleotides, the CDR3 is TGTGCCAGCAGCTCCGTTAGCGGGAGCCGGTCAGATACGCAGTATTTT. Combining the CDR3 with reference TRBV11-1 and TRBJ2-3 gives the whole variable domain EAEVAQSPRYKITEKSQAVAFWCDPISGHATLYWYRQILGQGPELLVQFQDESVVDDSQLPKDRFSAERLKGVDSTLKIQPAELGDSAMYLCASSSVSGSRSDTQYFGPGTRLTVL.